This TCR beta chain was recorded in a study of a mutant IDH1 vaccine in newly diagnosed glioma. Notes on this clone: Its antigen is still unknown.

This CDR3 is built from 16 residues. Trimming removed 4 bases from V and 0 bases from J, with 13 bases in between. The germline V gene has CDR1 KGHSH and CDR2 LQKENI. The protocol was immunoSEQ multiplex PCR, while the TCRdb copy is restricted to in-frame clones and leaves out a portion. The repertoire holds 30,000 to 35,000 clones, with approximately 90% as singletons. Indicated time point: week 47, end of study. The content of each vaccine dose was 300 ug of mutant IDH1 20-mer peptide, and topical imiquimod accompanied it. Across weeks 1, 3, 5, 7, 11, 15, 19 and 23, patients received a vaccination each time, eight in all.

V is TRBV18 and J is TRBJ1-5, with D possibly TRBD1 on 6 matching bases. Sequences were derived from PBMCs, sampled from a glioma patient whose treatment included an IDH1 peptide vaccine. This clonotype originated in a middle-aged woman with glioma. In DNA form, the CDR3 reads TGTGCCAGCTCACAACAGGGAGGCTATAGCAATCAGCCCCAGCATTTT. Encoded protein: CASSQQGGYSNQPQHF.